Below are 11 T cell receptor beta chains sequenced from a single sample in a study of T cell responses to AZD1222 COVID-19 vaccine. Some clones are missing from TCRdb's copy, which holds only in-frame ones; the method was immunoSEQ multiplex PCR. The table records roughly 120,000 clones, 80% to 90% of them present only once. Sequenced here: peripheral blood, sampled on day 0 of MenACWY control vaccination. The receptors were sampled from an adult in good health.

The chain uses TRBV24-1 and TRBJ1-1; the match to TRBD1 covers 7 bases. The CDR3 is 13 amino acids. V was pared by 10 bases and J by 6 bases, with 10 bases of the junction left unmatched. The V gene's germline CDR1 is KGHDR and CDR2 SFDVKD. The DNA for the CDR3 is TGTGCCACTAAGGCCTCAGGGGGGTCTGAAGCTTTCTTT. Translated, it gives CATKASGGSEAFF.

The gene calls are TRBV6-1 and TRBJ1-6, with TRBD1 as a possible D gene (6 bases). Germline lookup yields CDR1 MNHNS and CDR2 SASEGT. The CDR3 is 12 amino acids. V was trimmed by 6 bases and J by 7 bases, leaving 7 bases between them. In DNA, the CDR3 is TGTGCCAGCAGCACAGGGAATTCACCCCTCCACTTT. This sequence encodes CASSTGNSPLHF.

The genes are TRBV19 and TRBJ1-5; D is perhaps TRBD1 (5 bases). V was clipped by 5 bases and J by 0 bases, with 17 bases between them. This CDR3 has 17 amino acids. Germline V gene lookup returns CDR1 LNHDA and CDR2 SQIVND (reference sequence). In DNA, the CDR3 is TGTGCCAGTAGTGGACAAGGAGGGGTTTATAGCAATCAGCCCCAGCATTTT. Amino acid sequence: CASSGQGGVYSNQPQHF.

The J gene is TRBJ2-1, the V gene TRBV4-3; 10 bases are shared with TRBD2. Germline CDR1 reads LGHNA; CDR2 reads YSLEER. CDR3 size: 20 residues. Losses at the gene ends were 4 bases for V and 2 bases for J; bases not matched to a gene: 17. The CDR3 DNA reads TGCGCCAGCAGCCGAGGGAGCGGGGGGGCTGGCATCGGCGCCTACAATGAGCAGTTCTTC. Translated, it gives CASSRGSGGAGIGAYNEQFF.

The rearrangement joins TRBV10-3 to TRBJ2-3; TRBD2 matches at 14 bases. This CDR3 region has 17 residues. The V and J ends lost 6 bases and 3 bases, in that order; junction bases with no gene match: 8. Germline values: CDR1 ENHRY, CDR2 SYGVKD. The CDR3 is CAIRPGLAGGGTDTQYF. The CDR3 DNA is TGTGCCATCAGACCCGGACTAGCGGGGGGTGGGACAGATACGCAGTATTTT.

The chain has TRBV28 and TRBJ2-3, with TRBD1 matching 7 bases. Losses at the gene ends were 4 bases for V and 0 bases for J; bases not matched to a gene: 4. CDR1 is MDHEN and CDR2 is SYDVKM in the germline V gene. The CDR3 runs 15 residues. CDR3 in amino acids: CASSYGQVSTDTQYF. For the CDR3, the DNA is TGTGCCAGCAGTTACGGACAGGTTAGCACAGATACGCAGTATTTT. Looking up the rest from reference TRBV28 and TRBJ2-3 gives the full variable domain: DVKVTQSSRYLVKRTGEKVFLECVQDMDHENMFWYRQDPGLGLRLIYFSYDVKMKEKGDIPEGYSVSREKKERFSLILESASTNQTSMYLCASSYGQVSTDTQYFGPGTRLTVL.

The chain has TRBV27 and TRBJ2-3; the D is unclear. This CDR3 is built from 12 residues. V was shortened by 3 bases and J by 10 bases, with 11 bases between the two germline ends. CDR1 and CDR2 from the germline V gene are MNHEY and SMNVEV (reference sequence). The CDR3 bases are TGTGCCAGCAGTTTTTTGCGTGGTGCGCAGTATTTT. Translating it yields CASSFLRGAQYF.

The rearrangement joins TRBV19 to TRBJ2-7; TRBD1 or TRBD2 may be the D gene (5 bases each). The CDR3 is made up of 17 amino acids. Germline V lookup: CDR1 LNHDA, CDR2 SQIVND (reference sequence). The ends were cut back, 6 bases at V and 4 bases at J, with 25 bases in the middle. The CDR3 nucleotides read TGTGCCAGTAGCTACCCGTCTCCCGGGACCCTTCGATACGAGCAGTACTTC. Translating gives CASSYPSPGTLRYEQYF.

The rearrangement links TRBV6-2 or TRBV6-3 to TRBJ2-1, with 14 bases identical to TRBD2. The CDR3 spans 20 residues. Per germline, CDR1 MNHEY and CDR2 SVGEGT. Germline trimming cut 6 bases from V and 1 base from J; bases unmatched to any gene: 14. The CDR3 loop reads CASSSRTGTSGGFSYNEQFF. CDR3 in DNA: TGTGCCAGCAGCTCCCGGACAGGGACTAGCGGGGGATTTTCCTACAATGAGCAGTTCTTC.

CDR3 nucleotide sequence: TGTGCCAGCAGCTTATCAGGGTTCAATGAGCAGTTCTTC. Its protein product is CASSLSGFNEQFF. The V and J genes are TRBV7-2 and TRBJ2-1; D perhaps matches TRBD1 (5 bases). The CDR3 has 13 amino acids. V was cut by 2 bases and J by 6 bases, with 8 bases left in between. Germline values: CDR1 SGHTA, CDR2 FQGNSA.

This chain links TRBV13 with TRBJ1-1; D remains ambiguous. The CDR3 has 15 amino acids. V lost 1 base, J lost 0 bases, and 9 bases lay in between. CDR1 is PRHDT and CDR2 is FYEKMQ in the germline V gene (reference sequence). The CDR3 is CASSLVGGLNTEAFF. DNA of the CDR3: TGTGCCAGCAGCTTAGTGGGAGGACTGAACACTGAAGCTTTCTTT.